This paragraph reports one T cell receptor beta chain. The antigen is not known. The sample belongs to a study of T cells in Graves' hyperthyroidism and ophthalmopathy. The CDR3 regions of TCR beta were amplified from RNA transcripts. A first-round RT-PCR of the TCR CDR3 used the HTBI primer set. One entry per CDR3 protein, called by TCRdb with MiXCR from the multiplex PCR reads. The sample has more than 500,000 distinct CDR3 sequences; 35% to 50% are singletons. CDR1 LGHNA and CDR2 YNFKEQ come from the germline V gene. V was clipped by 5 bases and J by 5 bases, with 19 bases between them. The CDR3 has 17 amino acids. Exclusion of patients followed from uncontrolled infection, other autoimmune disease, pregnancy or lactation. Study-wide results and limits: A model of 13 V-J features distinguished ophthalmopathy from stable hyperthyroidism.

The receptor's source is an adult woman with Graves' disease, either hyperthyroidism or ophthalmopathy (not recorded which). Specimen: peripheral blood or thyroid tissue (not recorded which). This chain uses TRBV4-2 with TRBJ1-6; possible D gene TRBD1, 6 bases. Here the CDR3 reads CASSAKSGTSDNSPLHF. The CDR3 DNA is TGTGCCAGCAGCGCAAAATCCGGGACATCGGATAATTCACCCCTCCACTTT.